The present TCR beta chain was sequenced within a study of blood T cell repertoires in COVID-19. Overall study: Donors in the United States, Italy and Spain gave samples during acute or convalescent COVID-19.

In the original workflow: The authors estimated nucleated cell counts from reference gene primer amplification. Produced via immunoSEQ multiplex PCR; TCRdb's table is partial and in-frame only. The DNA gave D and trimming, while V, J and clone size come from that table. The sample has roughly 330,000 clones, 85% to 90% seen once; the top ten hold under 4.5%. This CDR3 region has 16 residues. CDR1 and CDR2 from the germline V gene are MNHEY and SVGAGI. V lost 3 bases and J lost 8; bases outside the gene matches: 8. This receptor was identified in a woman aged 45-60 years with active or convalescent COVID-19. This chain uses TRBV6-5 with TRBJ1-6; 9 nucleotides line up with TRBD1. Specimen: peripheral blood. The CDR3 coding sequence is TGTGCCAGCAGTTATGGCCGGGACAGGGTTCATTCACCCCTCCACTTT. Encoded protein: CASSYGRDRVHSPLHF.